This T cell receptor beta chain was profiled in a study of cytomegalovirus exposure and HLA in healthy donors (dated by TCRdb to about 2017). As for the study more broadly: In an earlier analysis of 450 to 750 of the donors, 276 Gb of sequence data and approximately 120 million unique TCR beta sequences from 180 million or so T cells were reported. An early release that covered around 590 HLA-typed donors contained approximately 300 gigabases of sequencing data and 80 million or so unique TCR sequences. Across approximately 400 genotyped donors of the cohort, an average of about 240,000 unique TCR beta nucleotide sequences per donor were sequenced, and approximately 17% of those sequences were non-productive. To study patterns of TCR occurrence, a later analysis re-analyzed previously published TCR beta repertoires from around 700 donors and added high-resolution HLA genotyping. The study profiled the T cell repertoires of 550 to 700 subjects by immunosequencing and related them to cytomegalovirus serostatus. Because of strong linkage in the cohort, roughly five DR-DQ haplotypes were treated as single units for association and clustering. Donor age, sex, ethnicity and CMV serostatus were collected together with the repertoire data. Genome-wide SNP genotypes for about 55% of the 666 donors were used in a later genetic analysis, which treated that subset as a discovery cohort. To predict cytomegalovirus infection status, the study combined high-throughput TCR immunosequencing, statistical association of individual TCRs with disease status, and machine learning. The number of donors typed differed by locus, with roughly 620-630 for A, B, C, DRB1 and DQB1, roughly 550 for DQA1, 600 to 610 for DPA1, and around 430 for DPB1. A separate validation cohort of some 130 different subjects was used in addition to the roughly 720-subject first cohort. Among the roughly 400 genotyped donors, 81% belonged to the genetic ancestry cluster associated with self-reported Caucasian donors. To decide whether each TCR beta V gene segment behaved as functional or pseudogenic, an earlier analysis of approximately 620 of the donors relied on high-throughput TCR beta sequencing. In the later analysis, no new phenotypic data were used to find candidate immune exposures; instead, reliance was placed on TCR beta sequences and their occurrence across donors. Both class I and class II loci were covered by HLA typing, at four-digit resolution. The study was designed to test whether signatures of past pathogen exposure could be identified by cataloging public T cell receptors. All discovery cohort repertoires had been generated on a single sequencing platform.

Library generation was performed with the immunoSEQ multiplex PCR assay. A mixture of 60 forward primers for TCR Vbeta segments and 13 reverse primers for TCR Jbeta segments was used in the multiplex PCR. The CDR3 region of rearranged TCR beta genes was amplified from genomic DNA by a multiplex PCR assay. On the Illumina HiSeq System, the amplified TCR beta libraries were sequenced as 87-base-pair reads. Under the source paper's analysis protocol: A later analysis counted around 72 million unique TCR beta chains across the 666 repertoires, and some 11 million of these chains were shared by at least two donors. To remove PCR and sequencing errors, raw reads were error-corrected and collapsed into unique sequences using a nearest-neighbor algorithm that merged closely related sequences. Alignment of CDR3 sequences to IMGT reference sequences was used to assign V, D and J gene segments. For a sequence to be retained, a match of at least six nucleotides was required to both a V gene segment and a J gene segment. A rearrangement counted as productive if the CDR3 had no stop codons and remained in frame with V and J, and every other rearrangement counted as non-productive. Following IMGT convention, CDR3 was defined as the stretch from the second conserved V-encoded cysteine up to the conserved J-encoded phenylalanine. In an earlier analysis of more than 550 of the donors, sequences lacking an unambiguous match to a single V gene segment were excluded. In an earlier analysis of 500 to 750 of the donors, V segments were called functional above 56.7% productive rearrangements and were called segregating when the between-donor standard deviation exceeded 5%. A statistical classification framework was built to diagnose cytomegalovirus status from the catalog of TCR beta chain sequences. V and J gene assignment, in a later analysis, came from comparing TCR nucleotide sequences with IMGT/GENE-DB human TR gene sequences. Using the TCRdist pipeline, a later analysis assigned CDR3 sequences along with most-parsimonious VDJ recombination scenarios. In a later analysis, each TCR beta chain was defined by its CDR3 amino acid sequence together with its V-gene family, and reads lacking a unique V-gene family were excluded. In a later analysis, nearly 600 highly shared, low-generation-probability nucleotide sequences were removed to address suspected cross-contamination and a sequencing artifact. A later analysis calculated a clonal expansion index for each public chain from normalized within-repertoire ranks of inferred template counts. In a later analysis, generation probabilities were computed using a VDJ recombination model fitted to out-of-frame rearrangements, and the results were checked against IGoR. Hypergeometric tests were used in a later analysis to score TCR-TCR, TCR-HLA and TCR-CMV co-occurrence, with a repertoire-size bias correction applied to the TCR pairs. A later analysis estimated false discovery rates by permuting HLA or CMV assignments 20 times. In a later analysis, co-occurring TCRs were grouped using DBSCAN, with TCRdist sequence similarity added in when clustering inside HLA-allele-positive subsets. Repertoires with fewer than 30,000 or more than 120,000 public chains were left out of co-occurrence clustering, as were a handful of repertoires with anomalous nucleotide sharing. Imported from immuneACCESS, the table was reduced by TCRdb to in-frame sequences with V and J called. These copies leave out some clones; in studies compared against another copy, an unresolved V gene accounts for under half, and the cause of the remainder is not known. The V and J calls and clone size come from that table; D and trimming were worked out from the DNA. A total of approximately 170,000 clones appear in this sample, roughly 65% of them only once. Roughly 4.1% of the sample lies in the top ten.

The cohort consisted of 650 to 700 healthy bone marrow donors. All cohort members were sampled while nominally healthy, although unrecorded immune exposures were likely present. The donor was CMV seropositive and belonged to the group of 250 to 300 seropositive cohort members. Each donor provided a peripheral blood sample, and peripheral blood mononuclear cells were used for TCR beta sequencing. The Qiagen DNeasy Blood Extraction Kit was used to extract genomic DNA from the blood cell samples. As encoded in the germline V gene, CDR1 is MDHEN while CDR2 is SYDVKM. The CDR3 goes from the cysteine to the phenylalanine over 11 residues. The sequence is cut down to CDR3 DNA, 33 bases in frame from base 1. Here is what the overall study found, with its caveats: A later genetic analysis associated a missense DCLRE1C variant with V-gene and J-gene trimming of TCR beta chains, and an independent cohort replicated the association. Because some donors lacked HLA typing at each locus, the association tests relied only on the typed subset. CMV serostatus was the only immune exposure information available for the cohort. According to a later genetic analysis, donors in an Asian-associated ancestry cluster had fewer N-insertions in productive TCRs than the approximately 650-donor mean. Because the 87-base-pair reads could not distinguish some IMGT-functional V segments, including TRBV6-2 and TRBV6-3, those segments were excluded. Linkage disequilibrium might explain the correlated functional status among segregating V segments, but an unknown experimental factor could not be ruled out. Most TCR sequences were seen in very few donors, while some public TCRs were found in many individuals. In a later analysis, some 17,000 TCR beta sequences were associated with specific HLA alleles at a false discovery rate of 0.05. A later analysis found that most CMV-associated TCR beta chains appeared HLA-restricted, with HLA associations seemingly driven largely by CMV exposure. It was suggested by the authors that the approach could potentially be generalized to other disease states and immunological phenotypes. Only TCR beta chains were sequenced in this cohort, and the absence of alpha or paired-chain data limited detectable features. In a later analysis, TCR association rates were found to vary across HLA loci, with the most associated TCRs seen for DRB1 alleles and the fewest for HLA-C alleles. In vitro tests confirmed that a few of the cytomegalovirus-associated TCR beta chains recognize cytomegalovirus antigens. In the study, 150 to 200 TCR beta chains were listed as associated with cytomegalovirus. The earlier analysis of some 540 of the donors excluded fewer than 20 rarely observed V segments, including chromosome 9 orphons, because counts were too low. A further reported finding was that TCR beta sequences accurately predicted the HLA-A and HLA-B alleles for most subjects in the first cohort. A later analysis reported that several top co-occurrence clusters appeared linked to parvovirus B19, influenza, CMV and Epstein-Barr virus. A cluster of highly shared sequence variants was judged likely to be a technical artifact of the sequencing pipeline. In an earlier analysis of approximately 590 of the donors, most TCR beta V segments appeared in productive rearrangements about 87% or about 30% of the time, broadly matching IMGT annotations. In a later analysis, HLA-associated TCR beta chains were found to be more clonally expanded and to have lower generation probabilities than equally common non-associated chains. When HLA alleles, especially DR and DQ, strongly co-occurred, attributing TCR associations to individual alleles was difficult. Presence/absence analyses assumed roughly uniform sequencing depth across donors, an assumption that may not hold. Cytomegalovirus status was reported to be diagnosed by the classifier with high specificity and sensitivity in both the original and validation cohorts.

In the case of this clone: Its antigen has not been determined. At one end, the junction sequence differs from germline, possibly due to a read error.

Material: PBMCs. This receptor was identified in a woman aged 18-29 years in good health and CMV-seropositive. The chain couples TRBV28 to TRBJ2-5; 7 central nucleotides agree with TRBD2. The DNA sequence is as follows: TGTGCCAGCAGCTTAGGGGCGGGGGTGGACTTC. Its product reads: CASSLGAGVDF.